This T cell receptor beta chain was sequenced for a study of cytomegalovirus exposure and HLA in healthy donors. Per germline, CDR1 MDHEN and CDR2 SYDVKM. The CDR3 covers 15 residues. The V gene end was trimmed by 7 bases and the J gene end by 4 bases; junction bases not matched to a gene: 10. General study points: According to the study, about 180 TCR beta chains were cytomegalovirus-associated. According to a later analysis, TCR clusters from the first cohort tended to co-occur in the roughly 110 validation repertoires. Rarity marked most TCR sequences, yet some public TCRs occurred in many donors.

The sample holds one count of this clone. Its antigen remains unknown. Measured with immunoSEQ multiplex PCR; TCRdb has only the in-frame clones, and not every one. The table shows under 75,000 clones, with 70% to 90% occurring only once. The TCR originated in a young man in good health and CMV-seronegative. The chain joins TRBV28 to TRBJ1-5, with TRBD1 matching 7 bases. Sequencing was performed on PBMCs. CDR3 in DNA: TGTGCCAGCACCAGACAGGGCCCCCGAAATCAGCCCCAGCATTTT. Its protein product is CASTRQGPRNQPQHF.